This T cell receptor (beta chain) was documented in a study of shared clonotypes between healthy human individuals. CD4+ cells yielded CD45RA+ naive and CD45RA-negative memory subsets. Deletions cut 6 bases from V and 5 bases from J, with 7 bases between. The CDR3 consists of 11 residues. The germline V gene has CDR1 MRHNA and CDR2 SNTAGT. About this clone: Its specificity is not known.

General study results and limits: Shared clonotypes: roughly 4.5% naive CD4, about 3.5% naive CD8, about 2.2% memory CD4, approximately 0.37% memory CD8. Represented diversity (both genetic and exposure-history) was limited by the small number of donors.

The data were produced by immunoSEQ multiplex PCR, yet TCRdb's version contains in-frame clones alone and is incomplete. Of 2 million to 2.5 million clones listed, 90% to 96% were seen once; the top ten hold 0.13%. The sequencing sample was made of naive CD4+ T cells sorted from blood. Subset defined: CD45RA+ positively selected. This chain uses TRBV6-4 with TRBJ1-2; D possibly corresponds to TRBD1 (5 bases). This TCR was recovered from a man aged 18 to 30 in good health. The CDR3 DNA reads as TGTGCCAGCAGGGGACGATATGGCTACACCTTC. Amino acid sequence: CASRGRYGYTF.